These 19 T cell receptor beta chains share one sample of origin, sequenced in a study of shared clonotypes between healthy human individuals. CD8 cells regarded as naive lacked CD45RO, were positively chosen for CCR7, and omitted terminally differentiated effector memory CD45RA+ cells. TCRdb's copy holds only in-frame clones and misses some; the assay was immunoSEQ multiplex PCR. The sample lists about 2,100,000 clones, just over 90% seen once, with about 1.5% in the top ten. Sequenced sample: naive CD8+ T cells from PBMCs. All receptors derive from a man aged 18 to 35 in good health. Some clones in this sample may be carry-over from other donors' samples.

The J gene is TRBJ2-1, the V gene TRBV28, with 9 bases fitting TRBD2. Germline V gives CDR1 MDHEN, CDR2 SYDVKM. With V trimmed by 6 bases and J by 2 bases, 5 bases remained unmatched. The CDR3 length is 15 residues. Written as DNA, the CDR3 is TGTGCCAGCAGGTTAGCGGGAGCGGCCTACAATGAGCAGTTCTTC. Protein: CASRLAGAAYNEQFF. Drawing the rest from reference TRBV28 and TRBJ2-1, the complete variable domain is DVKVTQSSRYLVKRTGEKVFLECVQDMDHENMFWYRQDPGLGLRLIYFSYDVKMKEKGDIPEGYSVSREKKERFSLILESASTNQTSMYLCASRLAGAAYNEQFFGPGTRLTVL.

This chain links TRBV6-6 with TRBJ1-4; D unclear. Trimming removed 5 bases at V and 8 bases at J, with 15 bases between. This CDR3 is 14 amino acids long. Per the germline V gene, CDR1 is MNHNY and CDR2 is SVGAGI (reference sequence). In DNA, the CDR3 is TGTGCCAGCAGTCCGCCTGGGTCTGGGGAAAAACTGTTTTTT. Translating it yields CASSPPGSGEKLFF.

The chain is built from TRBV4-1 and TRBJ1-1, with 8 bases that match TRBD1. The junction had 6 bases not matched to a gene; V was cut back by 4 bases and J by 5 bases. Germline V gene data show CDR1 as MGHRA and CDR2 as YSYEKL. This CDR3 spans 14 amino acids. The CDR3, as DNA: TGCGCCAGCAGCCTGGGACAGGCGAGGACTGAAGCTTTCTTT. Residues: CASSLGQARTEAFF.

The chain links TRBV11-2 to TRBJ1-1, with no clear D. With 3 bases removed from V and 6 bases from J, the gap between germline ends came to 11 bases. Germline V gene sequence: CDR1 SGHAT, CDR2 FQNNGV. This CDR3 region has 13 residues. The CDR3 sequence: CASSFWGNAEAFF. The CDR3 bases are TGTGCCAGCAGCTTCTGGGGAAACGCTGAAGCTTTCTTT.

The chain is built from TRBV27 and TRBJ2-7; 8 bases map to TRBD1. Per the germline V gene, CDR1 is MNHEY and CDR2 is SMNVEV (reference sequence). The V and J ends lost 4 bases and 0 bases, in that order; junction bases with no gene match: 8. The CDR3 consists of 16 residues. The CDR3 loop is CASSSTTGGYSYEQYF. The CDR3 DNA sequence: TGTGCCAGCAGTTCGACAACAGGGGGTTACTCCTACGAGCAGTACTTC.

The chain is built from TRBV5-4 and TRBJ2-3; D unresolved. The germline gives CDR1 SGHNT, CDR2 YYREEE (reference sequence). This CDR3 contains 11 residues. V shed 9 bases and J shed 5 bases, with 10 bases lying between them. CDR3 region: CATWGIDTQYF. CDR3 sequence (DNA): TGTGCCACCTGGGGAATAGATACGCAGTATTTT.

Comments on this clone: One junction end disagrees with the germline gene, perhaps due to a read error. The gene calls are TRBV13 and TRBJ2-1, with 8 bases identical to TRBD2. The CDR3 runs to 15 residues. Germline lookup yields CDR1 PRHDT and CDR2 FYEKMQ (reference sequence). CDR3 region: CASSNRIAGYTEQFF. CDR3 coding DNA: TGTGCCAGCAGCAACCGTATAGCGGGATACACTGAGCAGTTCTTC. Full variable domain (missing parts from reference TRBV13 and TRBJ2-1): AAGVIQSPRHLIKEKRETATLKCYPIPRHDTVYWYQQGPGQDPQFLISFYEKMQSDKGSIPDRFSAQQFSDYHSELNMSSLELGDSALYFCASSNRIAGYTEQFFGPGTRLTVL.

The chain uses TRBV27 and TRBJ2-1, with a possible D match to TRBD2 (5 bases). The CDR3 is 14 amino acids. V shed 7 bases and J shed 2 bases, with 12 bases lying between them. Germline V gene sequence: CDR1 MNHEY, CDR2 SMNVEV (reference sequence). DNA for the CDR3: TGTGCCAGCACCCCCGAGGGTCCCTACAATGAGCAGTTCTTC. This gives the protein CASTPEGPYNEQFF.

The chain combines TRBV10-3 with TRBJ2-7; D gene ambiguous. Germline CDR1 ENHRY, CDR2 SYGVKD. CDR3 length equals 14 residues. Trimming cost V 0 bases and J 1 base, with 7 bases left between them. CDR3 loop: CAISESHVSYEQYF. CDR3 nucleotide sequence: TGTGCCATCAGTGAGTCCCATGTGTCCTACGAGCAGTACTTC.

This clone was seen only a few times. The sample holds other DNA sequences that translate to the same CDR3. The chain is built from TRBV10-3 and TRBJ2-2; D gene uncertain. This CDR3 is built from 11 residues. V dropped 4 bases and J dropped 6 bases, with 3 bases sitting between them. Germline V lookup: CDR1 ENHRY, CDR2 SYGVKD. In DNA form, the CDR3 reads TGTGCCATCAGTGTAGCCGGGGAGCTGTTTTTT. This codes for CAISVAGELFF.

J is TRBJ2-3 and V is TRBV19; D is undetermined. From germline, CDR1 is LNHDA and CDR2 SQIVND (reference sequence). This CDR3 has 16 residues. V dropped 5 bases and J dropped 0 bases, with 15 bases sitting between them. Written as DNA, the CDR3 is TGTGCCAGTAGTTCACGCCTCTTTCATAGCACAGATACGCAGTATTTT. It specifies CASSSRLFHSTDTQYF.

The chain carries TRBV15 and TRBJ1-2; D is uncertain. Trimming cost V 3 bases and J 7 bases, with 12 bases left between them. The CDR3 runs to 13 residues. Per the germline V gene, CDR1 is LNHNV and CDR2 is YYDKDF (reference sequence). The CDR3 coding sequence is TGTGCCACCAGCAGCAGTACTGCGGCTGGCTACACCTTC. Amino acids: CATSSSTAAGYTF.

The chain couples TRBV27 to TRBJ2-3; 11 bases are shared with TRBD2. V shed 5 bases, J shed 4 bases, and the junction held 14 bases outside the gene matches. The CDR3 is 18 residues long. Germline V gene data show CDR1 as MNHEY and CDR2 as SMNVEV (reference sequence). The CDR3 loop reads CASSPGLAERFRADTQYF. The CDR3 region has the DNA TGTGCCAGCAGTCCGGGACTAGCGGAAAGGTTTAGGGCAGATACGCAGTATTTT.

The chain uses TRBV28 and TRBJ1-2; tentatively, D is TRBD1 (6 bases). Looked up from germline, CDR1 is MDHEN and CDR2 is SYDVKM. This CDR3 is 14 amino acids long. Deletions cut 5 bases from V and 4 bases from J, with 14 bases between. The CDR3 sequence is CASSSQGGRYGYTF. Written as DNA, the CDR3 is TGTGCCAGCAGTAGCCAAGGGGGGCGCTATGGCTACACCTTC.

The V gene is TRBV6-5, the J gene TRBJ1-1, with unresolved D. The germline V and J ends were trimmed by 4 bases and 0 bases, with 15 bases remaining between them. The germline V gene has CDR1 MNHEY and CDR2 SVGAGI. The CDR3 runs 16 residues. The CDR3 spells CASSSGLPALNTEAFF. The CDR3 DNA reads TGTGCCAGCAGTTCCGGGCTTCCGGCGTTGAACACTGAAGCTTTCTTT.

As for this clone: Distinct nucleotide sequences in the sample also encode this CDR3. The chain joins TRBV11-2 to TRBJ2-3; D tentatively reads TRBD1 or TRBD2 (7 bases each). V was trimmed by 1 base and J by 6 bases, leaving 14 bases between them. There are 15 residues in the CDR3. Per germline, CDR1 SGHAT and CDR2 FQNNGV. CDR3 residues: CASSLGAGGADTQYF. Written as DNA, the CDR3 is TGTGCCAGCAGCTTAGGTGCAGGGGGGGCGGATACGCAGTATTTT.

The J gene is TRBJ2-7, the V gene TRBV4-2; D not certain. The CDR3 length is 15 residues. Trimming cost V 2 bases and J 0 bases, with 11 bases left between them. Germline V gene lookup returns CDR1 LGHNA and CDR2 YNFKEQ. The CDR3 nucleotides are TGTGCCAGCAGCCAAACAGATAAGAGCTCCTACGAGCAGTACTTC. Translation: CASSQTDKSSYEQYF.

The count of this clone is one. This chain uses TRBV11-3 with TRBJ2-2; D is undetermined. With 1 base removed from V and 6 bases from J, the gap between germline ends came to 6 bases. Germline V gives CDR1 SGHNT, CDR2 YENEEA. This CDR3 comprises 13 residues. The CDR3 protein is CASSLGVSGELFF. The CDR3 DNA is TGTGCCAGCAGCTTAGGTGTGTCCGGGGAGCTGTTTTTT.

The chain employs TRBV25-1 and TRBJ2-1, with 9 positions matching TRBD2. The V segment lost 10 bases and the J segment 4 bases; nucleotides outside the gene matches: 8. This CDR3 comprises 14 residues. CDR1 is MGHDK, CDR2 SYGVNS, per germline. The CDR3 nucleotides read TGTGCCATCCAAGCGGGAGGTACTTACAATGAGCAGTTCTTC. Translation gives CAIQAGGTYNEQFF.